This passage covers 6 T cell receptor beta chains from one sample sequenced in a study of blood T cells in healthy people across ages. With a J-beta primer mix and a sample-barcoded 5' primer, a second PCR ran roughly 6 to 12 cycles. One entry per CDR3 protein results from TCRdb running MiXCR on the 5' RACE reads. The sample lists hundreds of thousands of distinct CDR3 sequences, roughly 21% occurring once. Input material: blood. The receptors stem from a man between 70 and 80 years old in good health.

This clonotype is a singleton in its sample. This chain joins TRBV20-1 and TRBJ2-7; D may be TRBD1 (6 bases). Per germline, CDR1 DFQATT and CDR2 SNEGSKA (reference sequence). V was pared by 4 bases and J by 3 bases, with 10 bases between. CDR3 size: 12 residues. The CDR3 DNA is TGCAGTGCTAAAACAGGGTACTACGAGCAGTACTTC. Encoded protein: CSAKTGYYEQYF.

This chain links TRBV6-6 with TRBJ2-5, with D perhaps matching TRBD2 (6 bases). The better agreement between TRBJ2-1 and the DNA end casts doubt on the J call. Germline-derived CDR1 and CDR2 are MNHNY and SVGAGI (reference sequence). CDR3 length: 12 amino acids. The CDR3 here is CASWGGIGEQFF. DNA for the CDR3: TGTGCCTCCTGGGGCGGGATTGGTGAGCAGTTCTTC.

This sequence joins TRBV15 and TRBJ2-7, with 9 bases matching TRBD1. This CDR3 spans 14 amino acids. Germline V CDR1 and CDR2: LNHNV, YYDKDF (reference sequence). V was clipped by 3 bases and J by 3 bases; unmatched bases: 3. The CDR3 spells CATSSLDRGYEQYF. CDR3 in DNA: TGTGCCACCAGCAGCCTGGACAGGGGCTACGAGCAGTACTTC.

The chain carries TRBV7-9 and TRBJ2-2; no clear D. Per the germline V gene, CDR1 is SEHNR and CDR2 is FQNEAQ (reference sequence). V was shortened by 11 bases and J by 1 base, with 17 bases between the two germline ends. The CDR3 extends over 15 amino acids. CDR3 DNA sequence: TGTGCCGGAGAGCTACAGTGGGGGAACACCGGGGAGCTGTTTTTT. Its translation is CAGELQWGNTGELFF.

Many counts were recorded for this clonotype. The chain has TRBV7-9 and TRBJ2-7; 8 positions match TRBD1. Trimming cost V 1 base and J 5 bases; bases outside gene matches: 4. CDR1 and CDR2 from the germline V gene are SEHNR and FQNEAQ (reference sequence). The length of the CDR3 is 14 residues. This CDR3 is CASSLGGQAHEQYF. The CDR3, as DNA: TGTGCCAGCAGCTTAGGGGGACAGGCCCACGAGCAGTACTTC.

The chain links TRBV20-1 to TRBJ2-5; D unresolved. The CDR3 consists of 12 residues. The ends were cut back, 6 bases at V and 5 bases at J, with 13 bases in the middle. Germline CDR1 and CDR2: DFQATT and SNEGSKA (reference sequence). The CDR3: CSAKTEWETQYF. The CDR3 DNA reads as TGCAGTGCCAAGACGGAATGGGAGACCCAGTACTTC.